Below, 25 T cell receptor beta chains from the same sample are listed, as sequenced in a study of memory CD8 T cells in hepatitis C reinfection (dated by TCRdb to 2016 to 2017). This sample's time point label indicates: peak reinfection, 3 to 8 weeks after reinfection detection. Sorted cells were sequenced directly ex vivo, with no in vitro expansion before TCR sequencing. Libraries were constructed by the immunoSEQ multiplex PCR assay. TCRdb limited this immuneACCESS table to in-frame rearrangements with V and J called. A share of clones is missing; checked studies link under half to unresolved V genes, and the rest is unexplained. The sample table lists more than 35,000 clones, 85% to 90% of them with a count of one. The leading ten clones occupy more than 0.95% of the sample. The sample consisted of naive CD8+ T cells sorted from blood. The cell subset or site label corresponds to: total naive CD8+CD45RO- T cells. The receptor set was obtained from a young man with hepatitis C virus infection.

This clone was counted a few times. The chain combines TRBV6-6 with TRBJ1-3; D not resolved. Germline V gives CDR1 MNHNY, CDR2 SVGAGI (reference sequence). V was clipped by 5 bases and J by 4 bases, with 15 bases between them. There are 15 residues in the CDR3. CDR3 loop: CASSHPSTEGNTIYF. CDR3 DNA: TGTGCCAGCAGTCACCCCTCGACGGAGGGAAACACCATATATTTT.

The chain joins TRBV19 to TRBJ2-1, with D unclear. Trimming took 5 bases from V and 0 from J, leaving 11 bases between them. The V gene's germline CDR1 is LNHDA and CDR2 SQIVND (reference sequence). The CDR3 is 15 residues long. CDR3 coding DNA: TGTGCCAGTAGTGTTCAGGAATACTCCTACAATGAGCAGTTCTTC. Its translation is CASSVQEYSYNEQFF.

This clone was seen a single time. This chain joins TRBV7-9 and TRBJ2-4; possible D gene TRBD1, 5 bases. Trimming cost V 3 bases and J 7 bases, with 10 bases left between them. Germline CDR1 and CDR2: SEHNR and FQNEAQ (reference sequence). The CDR3 has 13 amino acids. DNA for the CDR3: TGTGCCAGCAGCTTGTCAGGGAATAACATTCAGTACTTC. This gives the protein CASSLSGNNIQYF.

This clone was picked up one time. The chain recombines TRBV7-3 with TRBJ2-5, with TRBD1 identical over 12 bases. The ends lost 5 bases at V and 5 bases at J; junction bases unmatched: 6. This CDR3 is 15 amino acids long. Per the germline V gene, CDR1 is SGHTA and CDR2 is FQGTGA. The CDR3 region is CASSAGTGGSETQYF. The CDR3 coding sequence is TGTGCCAGCAGCGCCGGGACAGGGGGCTCGGAGACCCAGTACTTC.

This clone was observed once. The genes are TRBV7-9 and TRBJ1-2, with 8 bases lining up with TRBD1. The V gene's germline CDR1 is SEHNR and CDR2 FQNEAQ (reference sequence). Germline trimming cut 1 base from V and 1 base from J; bases unmatched to any gene: 11. The CDR3 extends over 18 amino acids. The CDR3 region has the DNA TGTGCCAGCAGCTTAGGGGGGACAGGACCTCGGAGTAACTATGGCTACACCTTC. Its translation: CASSLGGTGPRSNYGYTF.

In this sample, this clone turned up once. The chain couples TRBV19 to TRBJ2-1, with unresolved D. V was shortened by 3 bases and J by 4 bases, with 10 bases between the two germline ends. This CDR3 is 14 amino acids long. Germline V gene lookup returns CDR1 LNHDA and CDR2 SQIVND (reference sequence). The CDR3 is CASSILGGYNEQFF. CDR3 nucleotides: TGTGCCAGTAGTATCCTAGGCGGTTACAATGAGCAGTTCTTC.

This clone was detected once. V gene TRBV27 combines with J gene TRBJ1-2, with 9 bases fitting TRBD1. Germline V gene sequence: CDR1 MNHEY, CDR2 SMNVEV (reference sequence). The CDR3 is 17 amino acids. J lost 5 bases, V lost 0 bases, and 10 bases had no gene match. In DNA form, the CDR3 reads TGTGCCAGCAGTTTATCGGGACAGGGCTCATCGCGGTATGGCTACACCTTC. Its protein is CASSLSGQGSSRYGYTF.

The rearrangement links TRBV9 to TRBJ2-3, with TRBD1 identical over 11 bases. Trimming cost V 2 bases and J 4 bases; bases outside gene matches: 3. The germline gives CDR1 SGDLS, CDR2 YYNGEE. The CDR3 consists of 15 residues. The DNA of the CDR3 is TGTGCCAGCAGCGTCGGGACAGGGGGGGCAGATACGCAGTATTTT. Its protein is CASSVGTGGADTQYF.

A few counts support this clone. The chain employs TRBV27 and TRBJ1-5, with 8 bases identical to TRBD1. V was clipped by 2 bases and J by 2 bases; unmatched bases: 2. The CDR3 contains 15 residues. Germline V lookup: CDR1 MNHEY, CDR2 SMNVEV (reference sequence). This CDR3 reads CASSLQGAGNQPQHF. The CDR3 bases are TGTGCCAGCAGTTTACAGGGGGCAGGCAATCAGCCCCAGCATTTT.

The chain joins TRBV19 to TRBJ2-7, with 8 bases matching TRBD2. J gave up 2 bases and V 5 bases, and 5 bases lay outside the gene matches. Germline CDR1 reads LNHDA; CDR2 reads SQIVND (reference sequence). The CDR3 totals 14 residues. CDR3 sequence (DNA): TGTGCCAGTAGTCCGGGACTAGTTGCCTACGAGCAGTACTTC. It specifies CASSPGLVAYEQYF.

This clone is a singleton in its sample. The rearrangement uses TRBV30 and TRBJ1-6, with D maybe TRBD1 (6 bases). Germline lookup yields CDR1 GTSNPN and CDR2 SVGIG (reference sequence). The CDR3 length is 13 residues. V was trimmed by 2 bases and J by 8 bases, leaving 10 bases between them. In nucleotides, the CDR3 is TGTGCCTGGAGTCAAGGGGGACATTCACCCCTCCACTTT. Translated, it gives CAWSQGGHSPLHF.

The chain recombines TRBV11-2 with TRBJ1-2; 8 nucleotides align to TRBD1. The CDR3 extends over 15 amino acids. Germline CDR1 reads SGHAT; CDR2 reads FQNNGV. J was trimmed by 3 bases and V by 5 bases; bases with no gene match: 8. Here the CDR3 DNA reads TGTGCCAGCAGCGGCACGGACAGGGATTACTATGGCTACACCTTC. Translating it yields CASSGTDRDYYGYTF. Drawing the rest from reference TRBV11-2 and TRBJ1-2, the complete variable domain is EAGVAQSPRYKIIEKRQSVAFWCNPISGHATLYWYQQILGQGPKLLIQFQNNGVVDDSQLPKDRFSAERLKGVDSTLKIQPAKLEDSAVYLCASSGTDRDYYGYTFGSGTRLTVV.

This chain joins TRBV11-3 and TRBJ2-3; D is perhaps TRBD2 (5 bases). V lost 3 bases, J lost 6 bases, and 7 bases lay in between. Germline loops: CDR1 SGHNT, CDR2 YENEEA. The CDR3 length is 12 residues. For the CDR3, the DNA is TGTGCCAGCAGCTTGGGAGAGGATACGCAGTATTTT. Residues: CASSLGEDTQYF.

The rearrangement joins TRBV2 to TRBJ2-6; 14 bases are shared with TRBD2. Germline CDR1 reads SNHLY; CDR2 reads FYNNEI. The CDR3 totals 19 residues. Trimming took 2 bases from V and 2 from J; bases not matched to a gene: 5. The CDR3 protein is CASSELGTSGSAGANVLTF. Written as DNA, the CDR3 is TGTGCCAGCAGTGAATTGGGGACTAGCGGGAGCGCTGGGGCCAACGTCCTGACTTTC.

The V and J genes are TRBV19 and TRBJ2-1; possible D gene TRBD2, 6 bases. This CDR3 has 12 amino acids. V lost 3 bases and J lost 7, with 7 bases in between. Germline CDR1 is LNHDA and CDR2 is SQIVND (reference sequence). CDR3 nucleotides: TGTGCCAGTAGTATGGAGGGAAATGAGCAGTTCTTC. Its translation: CASSMEGNEQFF. The variable domain in full, with the rest retrieved from reference TRBV19 and TRBJ2-1, is DGGITQSPKYLFRKEGQNVTLSCEQNLNHDAMYWYRQDPGQGLRLIYYSQIVNDFQKGDIAEGYSVSREKKESFPLTVTSAQKNPTAFYLCASSMEGNEQFFGPGTRLTVL.

The gene calls are TRBV4-1 and TRBJ2-5; 9 nucleotides line up with TRBD2. There are 17 residues in the CDR3. Germline V gene sequence: CDR1 MGHRA, CDR2 YSYEKL. Unmatched junction bases numbered 10, after V lost 0 bases and J lost 5 bases. The CDR3 is CASSQDGRGGVVETQYF. The CDR3 DNA reads as TGCGCCAGCAGCCAAGATGGGCGGGGGGGCGTGGTTGAGACCCAGTACTTC.

The V gene is TRBV6-1, the J gene TRBJ2-1, with 11 bases lining up with TRBD2. Germline loops: CDR1 MNHNS, CDR2 SASEGT. After removal of 7 bases from V and 7 bases from J, the junction contained 6 bases not matched to a gene. CDR3 size: 14 residues. CDR3 sequence (DNA): TGTGCCAGCAAGCTAGCGGGAGGCCAGAATGAGCAGTTCTTC. This gives the protein CASKLAGGQNEQFF.

V gene TRBV7-3 combines with J gene TRBJ2-3; 8 bases are shared with TRBD2. V trimming: 2 bases; J trimming: 6 bases; junction bases outside the gene matches: 4. From germline, CDR1 is SGHTA and CDR2 FQGTGA. The CDR3 runs to 14 residues. CDR3 sequence: CASSLGLAGDTQYF. For the CDR3, the DNA is TGTGCCAGCAGCTTAGGACTAGCAGGTGATACGCAGTATTTT.

This rearrangement joins TRBV27 to TRBJ1-1, with D unresolved. The ends were cut back, 2 bases at V and 1 base at J, with 8 bases in the middle. CDR3 length: 14 residues. CDR1 MNHEY and CDR2 SMNVEV come from the germline V gene (reference sequence). In nucleotides, the CDR3 is TGTGCCAGCAGTTTAGGAGGGAGGAACACTGAAGCTTTCTTT. Protein: CASSLGGRNTEAFF.

CDR3 residues: CASSLAGTSTVGDEQFF. The DNA of the CDR3 is TGCGCCAGCAGCTTGGCCGGGACTAGCACGGTAGGGGATGAGCAGTTCTTC. The chain couples TRBV5-1 to TRBJ2-1; 9 positions agree with TRBD2. The CDR3 totals 17 residues. V lost 0 bases and J lost 8; bases outside the gene matches: 12. Germline V gives CDR1 SGHRS, CDR2 YFSETQ.

The chain's CDR3 is CASSPDLNQETQYF. Written as DNA, the CDR3 is TGTGCCAGCAGCCCGGACTTGAACCAAGAGACCCAGTACTTC. The chain is built from TRBV7-8 and TRBJ2-5, with D tentatively TRBD2 (5 bases). Germline V gives CDR1 SGHVS, CDR2 FQNEAQ. V lost 5 bases to trimming and J lost 0 bases, with 10 bases between them. This CDR3 has 14 residues.

This chain uses TRBV29-1 with TRBJ2-3, with D maybe TRBD1 (6 bases). The CDR3 is made up of 15 amino acids. V was trimmed by 5 bases and J by 2 bases, leaving 17 bases between them. In germline, CDR1 is SQVTM, CDR2 ANQGSEA. The CDR3 sequence: CSVHLWGQDTDTQYF. DNA of the CDR3: TGCAGCGTTCACCTTTGGGGGCAGGACACAGATACGCAGTATTTT.

The rearrangement joins TRBV7-2 to TRBJ2-7, with 8 bases matching TRBD1. This CDR3 has 15 residues. Looked up from germline, CDR1 is SGHTA and CDR2 is FQGNSA. V lost 5 bases, J lost 3 bases, and 9 bases stayed unmatched. The CDR3 spells CASSPRGQGYYEQYF. The CDR3 DNA follows: TGTGCCAGCAGCCCGCGCGGACAGGGCTACTACGAGCAGTACTTC.

This sequence joins TRBV29-1 and TRBJ2-5; TRBD2 matches at 12 bases. The CDR3 loop spans 14 amino acids. Per germline, CDR1 SQVTM and CDR2 ANQGSEA. Trimming at V came to 6 bases and at J to 4 bases, leaving 6 bases not matched to a gene. The DNA for the CDR3 is TGCAGCGTCCGACTAGCGGGAGAAGGAGAGACCCAGTACTTC. This encodes CSVRLAGEGETQYF.

The table lists this clone with a few counts. This CDR3 reads CAISEPPGVATEAFF. The CDR3, as DNA: TGTGCCATCAGTGAGCCCCCAGGGGTAGCCACTGAAGCTTTCTTT. The rearrangement links TRBV10-3 to TRBJ1-1; tentative D call: TRBD1 (6 bases). The V end lost 2 bases, the J end lost 4 bases, and 14 bases lay between the germline ends. The CDR3 loop spans 15 amino acids. The germline V gene encodes CDR1 ENHRY and CDR2 SYGVKD.